This T cell receptor beta chain was identified in a study of T cells after yellow fever vaccination. General observations from the study: Repertoires sorted by FACS could include abundant clonotypes that are contaminants from the bulk population. Clonotypes found in both CD4 and CD8 compartments made up a small share. Subsequent to the booster, the majority of primary-vaccination clones reappeared (less than 97% CD4, 88% CD8).

The table lists this clonotype with many counts. What it recognizes is unknown. Template switching by 5'RACE produced TCR cDNA, adding a universal primer site and UMIs. Via MiXCR, TCRdb re-called the 5' RACE reads, giving one row per CDR3 protein. Here the sample spans 400,000 or so distinct CDR3 sequences, roughly 6.2% being singletons. Trimming at V came to 5 bases and at J to 2 bases, leaving 10 bases not matched to a gene. There are 17 residues in the CDR3. Germline V CDR1 and CDR2: SGHTA, FQGNSA. Sequenced material: PBMCs, taken 5 days after the yellow fever booster vaccination. The clonotype originates from a man under 40 who received the YFV17D yellow fever vaccine. This sequence joins TRBV7-2 and TRBJ2-3; 10 nucleotides align to TRBD2. The CDR3 reads CASSANGLAEPTDTQYF. The CDR3, as DNA: TGTGCCAGCAGCGCTAACGGACTAGCGGAGCCCACAGATACGCAGTATTTT.